This T cell receptor (beta chain) originates from a study of CD8 T cells in Susac syndrome. The ends were cut back, 6 bases at V and 0 bases at J, with 18 bases in the middle. This CDR3 is built from 16 residues. CDR1 is MNHNS and CDR2 is SASEGT in the germline V gene. Random-hexamer reverse transcription was applied to about 0.45 to 1 ug RNA. TCRdb ran MiXCR on the immunoSEQ multiplex PCR reads and lists one entry per CDR3 protein. The repertoire holds 140,000 to 150,000 distinct CDR3 sequences, approximately 95% seen once, with over 0.09% in the top ten. Material for sequencing was CD4+ T cells from PBMCs. The origin of this receptor is a human donor with multiple sclerosis. The chain uses TRBV6-1 and TRBJ2-7; D is possibly TRBD1 or TRBD2 (7 bases each). The CDR3 sequence: CASSSSGTVASYEQYF. The CDR3 bases are TGTGCCAGCAGCAGCAGCGGGACAGTAGCCTCCTACGAGCAGTACTTC.